The clone carrying this T cell receptor (beta chain) has at least ten counts. The sample is drawn from a study of T cells in Graves' hyperthyroidism and ophthalmopathy. Trimming at V came to 5 bases and at J to 2 bases, leaving 10 bases not matched to a gene. Germline CDR1 is MDHEN and CDR2 is SYDVKM. This CDR3 comprises 17 residues. Amplified regions were TCR beta CDR3 sequences from RNA transcripts. HTBI primers were the set used in a first-round RT-PCR of the TCR CDR3. One entry per CDR3 protein, called by TCRdb with MiXCR from the multiplex PCR reads. The sample includes hundreds of thousands of distinct CDR3 sequences, over 11% of them seen just once.

Sequences were obtained from blood. The chain employs TRBV28 and TRBJ2-3; TRBD2 agrees at 10 bases. The clonotype was recovered from a woman in her twenties or thirties with Graves' hyperthyroidism that later progressed to Graves' ophthalmopathy. CDR3 bases: TGTGCCAGCAGTCCCCCAGCGGGAGGGGGGTCCACAGATACGCAGTATTTT. This gives the protein CASSPPAGGGSTDTQYF.